Listed here are 17 T cell receptor beta chains from one sample, sequenced in a study of cytomegalovirus exposure and HLA in healthy donors. 13 Jbeta primers and 60 Vbeta primers were used for the PCR. Using immunoSEQ multiplex PCR, the repertoire was profiled, and TCRdb retains in-frame clones only, with some absent. The sample gives over 150,000 clones, about 72% of which show up once; approximately 1.4% is in the top ten. The source material was PBMCs. These receptors were taken from a man between 60 and 75 years old in good health and CMV-seronegative.

This clone was detected only once. The V and J genes are TRBV2 and TRBJ2-2, with TRBD1 matching 9 bases. This CDR3 spans 12 amino acids. Germline CDR1 reads SNHLY; CDR2 reads FYNNEI. V dropped 9 bases and J dropped 4; count of bases not matched to a gene: 0. The DNA of the CDR3 is TGTGCCAGGGGACAGGGCACCGGGGAGCTGTTTTTT. Protein: CARGQGTGELFF.

This clone was observed once. The V and J genes are TRBV28 and TRBJ2-1; 8 nucleotides match TRBD2. This CDR3 region has 16 residues. Unmatched junction bases numbered 7, after V lost 5 bases and J lost 1 base. CDR1 and CDR2 from the germline V gene are MDHEN and SYDVKM. The CDR3 coding sequence is TGTGCCAGCAGTCCTCGGGGGGGTTATTCCTACAATGAGCAGTTCTTC. As protein: CASSPRGGYSYNEQFF.

The J gene is TRBJ2-7, the V gene TRBV5-1; D might be TRBD2 (5 bases). The CDR3 has 14 residues. The germline CDR1 and CDR2 sequences are SGHRS and YFSETQ. The V gene lost 0 bases and the J gene lost 6 bases, with 13 bases spanning the gap. In DNA form, the CDR3 reads TGCGCCAGCAGCTTGGACGGGATCGAGGTCGAGCAGTACTTC. Encoded protein: CASSLDGIEVEQYF.

About this clone: A read error is likely, as this CDR3 ends without the conserved phenylalanine or tryptophan. The chain uses TRBV5-6 and TRBJ1-6; D possibly corresponds to TRBD1 (5 bases). Germline CDR1 is SGHDT and CDR2 is YYEEEE. V lost 0 bases and J lost 3, with 7 bases in between. There are 15 residues in the CDR3. CDR3 in amino acids: CASSLGGVYNSPLHL. CDR3 DNA sequence: TGTGCCAGCAGCTTGGGGGGGGTCTATAATTCACCCCTCCACCTT.

The rearrangement uses TRBV9 and TRBJ1-1; 7 bases are shared with TRBD1. Germline V gene lookup returns CDR1 SGDLS and CDR2 YYNGEE. This CDR3 contains 13 residues. Trimming at V came to 4 bases and at J to 8 bases, leaving 8 bases not matched to a gene. CDR3 DNA: TGTGCCAGCAGCCCCGGACAGGAAGCCGAAGCTTTCTTT. This translates into CASSPGQEAEAFF.

In this sample, this clone turned up a few times. The J gene is TRBJ2-1, the V gene TRBV19; 7 nucleotides align to TRBD2. Trimming at V came to 3 bases and at J to 7 bases, leaving 12 bases not matched to a gene. Germline values: CDR1 LNHDA, CDR2 SQIVND (reference sequence). The CDR3 spans 16 residues. CDR3 sequence reads: CASSIGVGGSSNEQFF. The DNA for the CDR3 is TGTGCCAGTAGTATCGGGGTGGGCGGGAGTAGTAATGAGCAGTTCTTC.

V gene TRBV5-6 combines with J gene TRBJ1-4; 8 positions match TRBD1. Germline V gene lookup returns CDR1 SGHDT and CDR2 YYEEEE. Losses at the gene ends were 3 bases for V and 5 bases for J; bases not matched to a gene: 9. This CDR3 comprises 16 residues. In DNA, the CDR3 is TGTGCCAGCAGCTCAAAGGACAGGGCTCCGAATGAAAAACTGTTTTTT. As protein: CASSSKDRAPNEKLFF.

In DNA, the CDR3 is TGTGCCTGGAGTCGCCGGGACAGGGGTCTCAATGAGCAGTTCTTC. Its protein is CAWSRRDRGLNEQFF. The V call is TRBV30, the J call TRBJ2-1, with 10 positions matching TRBD1. Per the germline V gene, CDR1 is GTSNPN and CDR2 is SVGIG (reference sequence). CDR3 length equals 15 residues. V trimming: 2 bases; J trimming: 6 bases; junction bases outside the gene matches: 7.

The J gene is TRBJ1-2, the V gene TRBV28; D is undetermined. With 5 bases removed from V and 4 bases from J, the gap between germline ends came to 17 bases. This CDR3 comprises 15 residues. The germline CDR1 and CDR2 sequences are MDHEN and SYDVKM. The CDR3 sequence is CASSRRGRVVYGYTF. The CDR3 region has the DNA TGTGCCAGCAGTCGCCGTGGGAGGGTGGTCTATGGCTACACCTTC.

This chain links TRBV9 with TRBJ2-1, with TRBD2 matching 10 bases. This CDR3 is 15 amino acids long. J lost 9 bases, V lost 4 bases, and 10 bases had no gene match. Looked up from germline, CDR1 is SGDLS and CDR2 is YYNGEE. The DNA for the CDR3 is TGTGCCAGCAGCCCTAGCGGGAGAGATTACGGTGAGCAGTTCTTC. Translated, it gives CASSPSGRDYGEQFF.

This sequence joins TRBV7-9 and TRBJ2-7; D possibly corresponds to TRBD2 (7 bases). Germline lookup yields CDR1 SEHNR and CDR2 FQNEAQ (reference sequence). The CDR3 loop spans 14 amino acids. V lost 5 bases to trimming and J lost 4 bases, with 15 bases between them. The CDR3 spells CASSPPQGGYEQYF. The CDR3 DNA is TGTGCCAGCAGCCCCCCACAGGGAGGGTACGAGCAGTACTTC.

The chain employs TRBV2 and TRBJ1-4; 11 nucleotides align to TRBD1. The trim removed 3 bases at V and 8 bases at J, leaving 5 bases unmatched. Germline V gives CDR1 SNHLY, CDR2 FYNNEI. CDR3 length equals 15 residues. This chain's CDR3 is CASSESGTGGEKLFF. The CDR3, as DNA: TGTGCCAGCAGTGAGTCAGGGACAGGGGGAGAAAAACTGTTTTTT.

The V call is TRBV6-1, the J call TRBJ2-7; weak D call: TRBD2 (6 bases). The length of the CDR3 is 15 residues. The V end was cut by 1 base, the J end by 1 base, with 11 bases between. Per the germline V gene, CDR1 is MNHNS and CDR2 is SASEGT. CDR3 nucleotide sequence: TGTGCCAGCAGTGAAGGCCTAGCGAGATCCTACGAGCAGTACTTC. This sequence encodes CASSEGLARSYEQYF.

V gene TRBV7-9 combines with J gene TRBJ2-3; 8 nucleotides agree with TRBD2. V dropped 5 bases and J dropped 1; count of bases not matched to a gene: 8. The CDR3 is made up of 16 amino acids. Germline V lookup: CDR1 SEHNR, CDR2 FQNEAQ (reference sequence). CDR3 region: CASSHAGGLRTDTQYF. The CDR3 DNA follows: TGTGCCAGCAGCCACGCGGGGGGACTCCGCACAGATACGCAGTATTTT.

The genes are TRBV28 and TRBJ1-2, with D perhaps TRBD1 (5 bases). CDR1 and CDR2 from the germline V gene are MDHEN and SYDVKM. The V and J ends lost 5 bases and 6 bases respectively, with 13 bases between them. This CDR3 spans 13 amino acids. Written as DNA, the CDR3 is TGTGCCAGCAGTGCAAGACAGCTAAATGGCTACACCTTC. Its translation: CASSARQLNGYTF.

This clone was observed a single time. The rearrangement joins TRBV7-9 to TRBJ1-3; 7 bases are shared with TRBD1. The V and J ends lost 3 bases and 3 bases, in that order; junction bases with no gene match: 5. The CDR3 extends over 15 amino acids. Germline V gene lookup returns CDR1 SEHNR and CDR2 FQNEAQ (reference sequence). CDR3 residues: CASSLRGPGGNTIYF. The CDR3 coding sequence is TGTGCCAGCAGCTTGAGGGGGCCGGGTGGAAACACCATATATTTT.

The rearrangement joins TRBV10-3 to TRBJ2-5; the D gene is possibly TRBD1 (6 bases). V was pared by 5 bases and J by 2 bases, with 6 bases between. The germline V gene encodes CDR1 ENHRY and CDR2 SYGVKD. The CDR3 runs 12 residues. The CDR3 DNA follows: TGTGCCATCAGTAGGGGGCAAGAGACCCAGTACTTC. Its protein is CAISRGQETQYF.